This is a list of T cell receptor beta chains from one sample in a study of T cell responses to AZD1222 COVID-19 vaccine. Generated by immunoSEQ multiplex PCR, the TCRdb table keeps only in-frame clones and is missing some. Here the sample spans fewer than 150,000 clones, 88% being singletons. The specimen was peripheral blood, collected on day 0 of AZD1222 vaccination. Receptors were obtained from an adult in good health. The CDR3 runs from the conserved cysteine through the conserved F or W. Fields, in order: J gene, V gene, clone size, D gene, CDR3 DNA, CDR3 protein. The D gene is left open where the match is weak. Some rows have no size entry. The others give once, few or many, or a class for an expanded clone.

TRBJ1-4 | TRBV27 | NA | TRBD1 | TGTGCCAGCAGAATGGGACAGGCAAATGAAAAACTGTTTTTT | CASRMGQANEKLFF
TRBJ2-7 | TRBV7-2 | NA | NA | TGTGCCAGCACCCCCCGGCAGGACCTGGGGGAGCAGTACTTC | CASTPRQDLGEQYF
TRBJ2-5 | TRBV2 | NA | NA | TGTGCCAGCAGACTTGTGGAGACCCAGTACTTC | CASRLVETQYF
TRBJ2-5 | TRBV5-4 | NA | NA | TGTGCCAGCAGCTTGGTACAGGAAGAGACCCAGTACTTC | CASSLVQEETQYF
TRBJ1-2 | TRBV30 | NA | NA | TGTGCCTGGAGCAGTGACTATGGCTACACCTTC | CAWSSDYGYTF
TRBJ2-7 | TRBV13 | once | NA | TGTGCCAGCAGCTTACAGGACCACGAGCAGTACTTC | CASSLQDHEQYF
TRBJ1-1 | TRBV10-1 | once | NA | TGCGCCAGCAGTGAGGACGCTGGGAACACTGAAGCTTTCTTT | CASSEDAGNTEAFF
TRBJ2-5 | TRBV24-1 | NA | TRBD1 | TGTGCCACCAGTGATGGACAGGGGATAGGAGAGACCCAGTACTTC | CATSDGQGIGETQYF
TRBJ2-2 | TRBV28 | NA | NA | TGTGCCAGCAGTTTACTGGGCGCCGGGGAGCTGTTTTTT | CASSLLGAGELFF
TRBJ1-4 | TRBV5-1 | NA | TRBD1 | TGCGCCAGCAGCTTTGGGGACAGAGATGATGAAAAACTGTTTTTT | CASSFGDRDDEKLFF
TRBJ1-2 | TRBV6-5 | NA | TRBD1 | TGTGCCAGCAGCTTGGACAGGGTAAACTATGGCTACACCTTC | CASSLDRVNYGYTF
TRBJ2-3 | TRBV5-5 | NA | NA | TGTGCCAGCATCTTGGGATTTTTGGCAGATACGCAGTATTTT | CASILGFLADTQYF
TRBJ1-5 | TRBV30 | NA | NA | TGTGCCTGGAGTGTATCGTCGCCCAATCAGCCCCAGCATTTT | CAWSVSSPNQPQHF
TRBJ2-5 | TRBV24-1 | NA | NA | TGTGCCACCAGTGATATAGGGGGAGGTGGAGAGACCCAGTACTTC | CATSDIGGGGETQYF
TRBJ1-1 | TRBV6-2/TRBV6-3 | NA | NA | TGTGCCAGCAGTTCGGCAGGGAACACTGAAGCTTTCTTT | CASSSAGNTEAFF
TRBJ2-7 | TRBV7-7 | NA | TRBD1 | TGTGCCAGCAGCCGGACCGGGACAGGGCTGGAAGAGCAGTACTTC | CASSRTGTGLEEQYF
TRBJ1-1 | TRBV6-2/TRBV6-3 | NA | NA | TGTGCCAGCAGCCAGGACACCGAAGCTTTCTTT | CASSQDTEAFF
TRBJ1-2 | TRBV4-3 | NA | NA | TGCGCCAGCAGCCAAGAACAAGGGAAGGCCGTTGGGTATGGCTACACCTTC | CASSQEQGKAVGYGYTF
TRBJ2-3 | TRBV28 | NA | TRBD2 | TGTGCCAGCAGTTATGGGACTAGCGGTCGTACCGCCCAAAGCACAGATACGCAGTATTTT | CASSYGTSGRTAQSTDTQYF
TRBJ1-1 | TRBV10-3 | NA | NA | TGTGCCACGCGGCAGAACCAGGGACGGGAGAACACTGAAGCTTTCTTT | CATRQNQGRENTEAFF
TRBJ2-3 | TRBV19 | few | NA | TGTGCCAGTAGTATGACCTCCCCGGGACTCCCAGATACGCAGTATTTT | CASSMTSPGLPDTQYF
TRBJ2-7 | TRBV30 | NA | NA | TGTGCCTGGAGCCTGTCCTACGAGCAGTACTTC | CAWSLSYEQYF
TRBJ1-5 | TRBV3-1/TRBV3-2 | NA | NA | TGTGCCAGCAGCGAGACAGCGAGGAATCAGCCCCAGCATTTT | CASSETARNQPQHF
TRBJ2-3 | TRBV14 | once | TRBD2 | TGTGCCAGCAGCCAAGATACTAGCGGGACGAAAGATACGCAGTATTTT | CASSQDTSGTKDTQYF
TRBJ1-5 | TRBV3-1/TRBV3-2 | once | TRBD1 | TGTGCCAGCAGCACAGGGGTGTGGGAGCCCCAGCATTTT | CASSTGVWEPQHF
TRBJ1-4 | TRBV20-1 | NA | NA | TGCAGTGCTAGTGTACGAGGGGGGGTTAATGAAAAACTGTTTTTT | CSASVRGGVNEKLFF
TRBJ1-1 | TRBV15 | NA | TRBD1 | TGTGCCACCAGCAGAGTTTGGGACAGGACAATGAACACTGAAGCTTTCTTT | CATSRVWDRTMNTEAFF
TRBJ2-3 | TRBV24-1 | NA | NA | TGTGCCACCAGTGATTCCTGGGGAGATACGCAGTATTTT | CATSDSWGDTQYF
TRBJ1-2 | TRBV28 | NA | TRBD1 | TGTGCCAGCAGTCTTTACGGGACAGACGCTAACTATGGCTACACCTTC | CASSLYGTDANYGYTF
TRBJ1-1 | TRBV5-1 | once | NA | TGCGCCAGCAGCTTGGACAGGGTGAGTGAAGCTTTCTTT | CASSLDRVSEAFF
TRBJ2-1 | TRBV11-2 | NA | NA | TGTGCCAGCAGCTTAGACGGGAAAGGGGGCAATGAGCAGTTCTTC | CASSLDGKGGNEQFF
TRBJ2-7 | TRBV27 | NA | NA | TGTGCCAGCACCCCCGGCCCGGGGACACCCTACGAGCAGTACTTC | CASTPGPGTPYEQYF
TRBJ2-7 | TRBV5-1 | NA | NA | TGCGCCAGCAGCTCAGGGACGGCCTACGAGCAGTACTTC | CASSSGTAYEQYF
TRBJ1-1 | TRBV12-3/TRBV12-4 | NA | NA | TGTGCCAGCAGTTTATTGGCGGTTGAAGCTTTCTTT | CASSLLAVEAFF
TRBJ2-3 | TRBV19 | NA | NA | TGTGCCAGTAGTATAGACATCAATCAAGATACGCAGTATTTT | CASSIDINQDTQYF
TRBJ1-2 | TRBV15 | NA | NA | TGTGCCACCAGCAGAGCAGGAGTCGCCTATGGCTACACCTTC | CATSRAGVAYGYTF
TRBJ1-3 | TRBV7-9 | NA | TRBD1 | TGTGCCAGCAGCGGGACAGTCTCTGGAAACACCATATATTTT | CASSGTVSGNTIYF
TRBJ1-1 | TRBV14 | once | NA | TGTGCCAGCAGCCAGAGGGGGGCAGGCAGGGCTTTCTTT | CASSQRGAGRAFF
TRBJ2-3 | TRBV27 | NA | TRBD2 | TGTGCCAGCAGCAAACTGAGGACTAGCGGGAGCACAGATACGCAGTATTTT | CASSKLRTSGSTDTQYF
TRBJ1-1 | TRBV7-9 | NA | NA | TGTGCCAGCAGCTTAGAGAGTGGTGAAGCTTTCTTT | CASSLESGEAFF
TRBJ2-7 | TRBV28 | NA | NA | TGTGCCAGCAGCCTTCTCGACAGACCGTACGAGCAGTACTTC | CASSLLDRPYEQYF
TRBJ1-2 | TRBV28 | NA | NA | TGTGCCAGCAGTGACCTTTTACCGACAGTCGACTACTATGGCTACACCTTC | CASSDLLPTVDYYGYTF
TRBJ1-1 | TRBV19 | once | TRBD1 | TGTGCCAGTAGTATCCAGACAGGGGGCGGGATGAACACTGAAGCTTTCTTT | CASSIQTGGGMNTEAFF
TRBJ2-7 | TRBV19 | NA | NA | TGTGCCAGTAGTGATTACGAGCAGTACTTC | CASSDYEQYF
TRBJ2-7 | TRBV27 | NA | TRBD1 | TGTGCCAGCAGTTCCCGACAGGGGGCGCCTTACGAGCAGTACTTC | CASSSRQGAPYEQYF
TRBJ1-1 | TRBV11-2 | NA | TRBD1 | TGTGCCAGCAGCCCAGGACGGCAGGGGGGCACTGAAGCTTTCTTT | CASSPGRQGGTEAFF
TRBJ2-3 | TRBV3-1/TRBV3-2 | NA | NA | TGTGCCAGCAGCCTCGAACCGTGGTCCGGAGATACGCAGTATTTT | CASSLEPWSGDTQYF
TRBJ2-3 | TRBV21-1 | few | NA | TGTGCCAGCAGCAAGTCTGGCAGGACGACAGATACGCAGTATTTT | CASSKSGRTTDTQYF
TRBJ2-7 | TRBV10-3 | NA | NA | TGTGCCATCAGTCTTGACGGATCCAGCTCCTACGAGCAGTACTTC | CAISLDGSSSYEQYF
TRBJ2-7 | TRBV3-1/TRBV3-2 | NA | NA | TGTGCCAGCAGCCAAGAGACCAGAGCGAGATACGAGCAGTACTTC | CASSQETRARYEQYF
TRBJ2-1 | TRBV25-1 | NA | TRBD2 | TGTGCCAGCTCCTTTCCGGGACTAGCGAGCAATGAGCAGTTCTTC | CASSFPGLASNEQFF
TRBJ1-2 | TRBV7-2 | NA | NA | TGTGCCAGCAGCCCGCTACAGGGTAGTTCTGGCTACACCTTC | CASSPLQGSSGYTF
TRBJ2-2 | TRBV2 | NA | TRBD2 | TGTGCCAGCAGTGAAGCTTGGGGGGGAAACACCGGGGAGCTGTTTTTT | CASSEAWGGNTGELFF
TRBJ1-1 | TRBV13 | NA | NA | TGTGCCAGCAGCTTATCCAGGGAAGAGAACACTGAAGCTTTCTTT | CASSLSREENTEAFF
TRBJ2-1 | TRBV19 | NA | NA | TGTGCCAGTAGAAACATAGGGGGATTTGGGCTCGGCAATGAGCAGTTCTTC | CASRNIGGFGLGNEQFF